Given below is one TCR beta chain in context. Assay used: immunoSEQ multiplex PCR; TCRdb lists only in-frame clones, some missing. The sample has over 60,000 clones, 91% seen once. With V trimmed by 0 bases and J by 6 bases, 5 bases remained unmatched. CDR3 length equals 16 residues. Per germline, CDR1 WSHSY and CDR2 SAAADI. These data originate in a study of T cell changes during pregnancy in multiple sclerosis. This sequence originates from a female donor in good health, enrolled as a control in a pregnancy study. Sequencing used peripheral blood, obtained in the third trimester of pregnancy. The rearrangement links TRBV10-2 to TRBJ2-1; 10 nucleotides line up with TRBD2. The CDR3 bases are TGCGCCAGCAGTGAGTCGACGAGCGGGAGGGCCAATGAGCAGTTCTTC. Translated: CASSESTSGRANEQFF.